The T cell receptor beta chain described here comes from a study of blood T cell repertoires in COVID-19. Using immunoSEQ multiplex PCR, the repertoire was profiled, and TCRdb retains in-frame clones only, with some absent. The repertoire holds hundreds of thousands of clones, with about 90% as singletons. Germline lookup yields CDR1 SGHNT and CDR2 YYREEE (reference sequence). V dropped 4 bases and J dropped 1 base, with 5 bases sitting between them. This CDR3 region has 12 residues. The TCR sequence derives from a woman between 40 and 55 years old who had recovered from COVID-19. Sequencing was done on a sample of peripheral blood. The chain has TRBV5-4 and TRBJ2-5, with D hard to call. The CDR3 sequence is CASSRSQETQYF. The DNA for the CDR3 is TGTGCCAGCAGCCGTTCCCAAGAGACCCAGTACTTC.